Below are 32 T cell receptor beta chains sequenced from a single sample in a study of beta chain features in type 1 diabetes. The investigators reverse transcribed all of the isolated RNA, so they sequenced expressed TCRB transcripts. Profiling relied on immunoSEQ multiplex PCR, and the TCRdb table lists in-frame clones only, not all of them. The sample yields about 38,000 clones, almost 65% seen once. The sample taken for sequencing was Tregs from blood. All receptors derive from a woman under 40 in good health.

The chain employs TRBV19 and TRBJ2-2, with a possible D match to TRBD2 (6 bases). Germline V gene sequence: CDR1 LNHDA, CDR2 SQIVND (reference sequence). With 5 bases removed from V and 0 bases from J, the gap between germline ends came to 10 bases. This CDR3 is 15 amino acids long. CDR3 sequence: CASSPGTANTGELFF. For the CDR3, the DNA is TGTGCCAGTAGTCCCGGGACTGCGAACACCGGGGAGCTGTTTTTT.

This clone was detected only once. The J gene is TRBJ2-7, the V gene TRBV28, with TRBD1 matching 8 bases. This CDR3 is 17 amino acids long. CDR1 and CDR2 (germline): MDHEN, SYDVKM. With 4 bases clipped from V and 3 bases from J, the junction kept 14 bases outside the gene matches. The CDR3 bases are TGTGCCAGCAGTTCGACCTTCGGGGCAGGGGGCGTCTACGAGCAGTACTTC. It encodes CASSSTFGAGGVYEQYF.

Only a few counts were recorded for this clone. This chain connects TRBV7-9 to TRBJ2-3, with D maybe TRBD2 (5 bases). The CDR3 is made up of 12 amino acids. Germline CDR1 is SEHNR and CDR2 is FQNEAQ (reference sequence). The V and J ends lost 5 bases and 4 bases respectively, with 7 bases between them. CDR3 sequence (DNA): TGTGCCAGCAGCCAACTAGCAGATACGCAGTATTTT. Translation gives CASSQLADTQYF.

The rearrangement joins TRBV28 to TRBJ2-1; maybe TRBD2 (6 bases). Germline V gene data show CDR1 as MDHEN and CDR2 as SYDVKM. CDR3 length: 13 residues. The V end was cut by 5 bases, the J end by 10 bases, with 15 bases between. The CDR3 coding sequence is TGTGCCAGCAGTCCCCGGAGGGCTTGGGAGCAGTTCTTC. Residues: CASSPRRAWEQFF.

The V gene is TRBV2, the J gene TRBJ2-5, with TRBD2 matching over 7 bases. The junction had 16 bases not matched to a gene; V was cut back by 5 bases and J by 1 base. The CDR3 has 18 residues. CDR1 SNHLY and CDR2 FYNNEI come from the germline V gene. The CDR3 here is CASSPFVGLSNSQETQYF. The CDR3 nucleotides are TGTGCCAGCAGTCCGTTTGTGGGACTATCTAATTCCCAAGAGACCCAGTACTTC.

The chain combines TRBV7-9 with TRBJ2-7, with 8 bases fitting TRBD2. CDR3 length equals 16 residues. V shed 5 bases, J shed 0 bases, and the junction held 9 bases outside the gene matches. CDR1 and CDR2 from the germline V gene are SEHNR and FQNEAQ (reference sequence). This chain's CDR3 is CASSAPETSGSYEQYF. DNA for the CDR3: TGTGCCAGCAGCGCGCCGGAAACTAGCGGCTCCTACGAGCAGTACTTC.

This sequence joins TRBV11-3 and TRBJ2-1; 9 nucleotides align to TRBD2. From germline, CDR1 is SGHNT and CDR2 YENEEA. This CDR3 contains 18 residues. The junction had 13 bases not matched to a gene; V was cut back by 0 bases and J by 7 bases. This chain's CDR3 is CASSLDEGVIAGVNEQFF. CDR3 nucleotide sequence: TGTGCCAGCAGCTTAGATGAGGGGGTAATAGCGGGAGTTAATGAGCAGTTCTTC.

The sample holds a few counts of this clone. The rearrangement links TRBV19 to TRBJ2-1, with TRBD2 matching over 14 bases. This CDR3 is 15 amino acids long. V lost 6 bases and J lost 7; bases outside the gene matches: 5. The germline gives CDR1 LNHDA, CDR2 SQIVND (reference sequence). CDR3 nucleotide sequence: TGTGCCAGTAGGAGACTAGCGGGAGGGGGGAATGAGCAGTTCTTC. Protein sequence: CASRRLAGGGNEQFF.

The rearrangement joins TRBV4-3 to TRBJ2-2; D gene unclear. CDR1 and CDR2 from the germline V gene are LGHNA and YSLEER. This CDR3 region has 13 residues. V was trimmed by 8 bases and J by 5 bases, leaving 12 bases between them. In nucleotides, the CDR3 is TGCGCCAGCCAGACTCGCGGAACCGGGGAGCTGTTTTTT. Translated, it gives CASQTRGTGELFF.

V gene TRBV18 combines with J gene TRBJ2-3; the match to TRBD2 covers 8 bases. CDR1 KGHSH and CDR2 LQKENI come from the germline V gene. J was trimmed by 0 bases and V by 2 bases; bases with no gene match: 7. This CDR3 has 17 residues. The CDR3 is CASSPNAAGGSTDTQYF. The CDR3 nucleotides read TGTGCCAGCTCACCAAATGCGGCGGGAGGAAGCACAGATACGCAGTATTTT.

J is TRBJ2-1 and V is TRBV5-1; 10 bases map to TRBD2. CDR1 and CDR2 (germline): SGHRS, YFSETQ. There are 15 residues in the CDR3. With V trimmed by 0 bases and J by 7 bases, 4 bases remained unmatched. The CDR3 here is CASSLEVAGGNEQFF. As DNA, the CDR3 is TGCGCCAGCAGCTTGGAAGTAGCGGGAGGAAATGAGCAGTTCTTC.

The chain joins TRBV27 to TRBJ1-2; D might be TRBD1 (5 bases). Germline CDR1 reads MNHEY; CDR2 reads SMNVEV (reference sequence). The length of the CDR3 is 12 residues. Trimming took off 6 bases at V and 5 bases at J, with 10 bases between the two ends. The CDR3 coding sequence is TGTGCCAGCAGACAGGCAGGGTATGGCTACACCTTC. Residues: CASRQAGYGYTF.

This clone appeared once. V is TRBV18 and J is TRBJ2-1, with TRBD2 matching over 9 bases. V shed 4 bases and J 6 bases; nucleotides not matched to a gene: 4. The CDR3 contains 14 residues. From germline, CDR1 is KGHSH and CDR2 LQKENI. CDR3 sequence (DNA): TGTGCCAGCTCACAGGGAGCGGGAGGCAATGAGCAGTTCTTC. This gives the protein CASSQGAGGNEQFF.

The rearrangement links TRBV14 to TRBJ2-1; D perhaps matches TRBD2 (6 bases). Trimming took off 1 base at V and 15 bases at J, with 13 bases between the two ends. The length of the CDR3 is 12 residues. Germline V lookup: CDR1 SGHDN, CDR2 FVKESK. The CDR3 DNA is TGTGCCAGCAGCCAAGGGACTATCGACGCGTTCTTC. Translating gives CASSQGTIDAFF.

The V gene is TRBV7-9, the J gene TRBJ2-7; the match to TRBD1 covers 10 bases. Germline lookup yields CDR1 SEHNR and CDR2 FQNEAQ (reference sequence). Losses at the gene ends were 6 bases for V and 5 bases for J; bases not matched to a gene: 10. CDR3 size: 15 residues. The CDR3 loop reads CASSSLMGQGHEQYF. The CDR3 DNA reads TGTGCCAGCAGTTCATTAATGGGACAGGGGCACGAGCAGTACTTC. The entire variable domain, with the rest obtained from reference TRBV7-9 and TRBJ2-7, is as follows: DTGVSQNPRHKITKRGQNVTFRCDPISEHNRLYWYRQTLGQGPEFLTYFQNEAQLEKSRLLSDRFSAERPKGSFSTLEIQRTEQGDSAMYLCASSSLMGQGHEQYFGPGTRLTVT.

The gene calls are TRBV7-2 and TRBJ2-7; no clear D. V lost 5 bases to trimming and J lost 1 base, with 12 bases between them. Germline lookup yields CDR1 SGHTA and CDR2 FQGNSA. The CDR3 covers 14 residues. The DNA of the CDR3 is TGTGCCAGCAGCCGATCGCTCGGGTCCTACGAGCAGTACTTC. It codes for CASSRSLGSYEQYF.

This chain links TRBV7-2 with TRBJ2-1, with 12 bases that match TRBD2. CDR1 SGHTA and CDR2 FQGNSA come from the germline V gene. V lost 4 bases to trimming and J lost 5 bases; unmatched junction nucleotides: 0. The CDR3 has 14 residues. CDR3 bases: TGTGCCAGCAGCTGGACTAGCGGGGACAATGAGCAGTTCTTC. Translation: CASSWTSGDNEQFF.

This clone was seen a handful of times. The chain recombines TRBV15 with TRBJ2-1; possibly TRBD1 for D (6 bases). CDR3 size: 13 residues. Trimming stripped 6 bases from V and 4 bases from J, with 10 bases between. Germline values: CDR1 LNHNV, CDR2 YYDKDF (reference sequence). For the CDR3, the DNA is TGTGCCACCAGAGGGGACAATTACAATGAGCAGTTCTTC. This gives the protein CATRGDNYNEQFF. Full variable domain (outside the CDR3, taken from reference TRBV15 and TRBJ2-1): DAMVIQNPRYQVTQFGKPVTLSCSQTLNHNVMYWYQQKSSQAPKLLFHYYDKDFNNEADTPDNFQSRRPNTSFCFLDIRSPGLGDTAMYLCATRGDNYNEQFFGPGTRLTVL.

V is TRBV10-3 and J is TRBJ2-1; D is possibly TRBD2 (6 bases). In germline, CDR1 is ENHRY, CDR2 SYGVKD. V lost 4 bases and J lost 4, with 14 bases in between. There are 15 residues in the CDR3. The CDR3 sequence is CAISGWDGTYNEQFF. The CDR3 bases are TGTGCCATCAGTGGTTGGGACGGGACTTACAATGAGCAGTTCTTC.

The rearrangement links TRBV2 to TRBJ1-2; TRBD1 matches 10 bases. The trim removed 7 bases at V and 4 bases at J, leaving 15 bases unmatched. This CDR3 spans 17 amino acids. Germline V CDR1 and CDR2: SNHLY, FYNNEI. CDR3 in amino acids: CASTRDRGTWLSYGYTF. CDR3 DNA sequence: TGTGCCAGCACTAGGGACAGGGGTACTTGGCTTTCCTATGGCTACACCTTC.

This clone appeared once. The rearrangement joins TRBV11-2 to TRBJ2-1, with a weak D call TRBD2 (5 bases). Germline lookup yields CDR1 SGHAT and CDR2 FQNNGV. This CDR3 is built from 15 residues. The germline V and J ends were trimmed by 3 bases and 4 bases, with 13 bases remaining between them. The CDR3 DNA reads as TGTGCCAGCAGCTTGCGAGGAGAGCGGTACAATGAGCAGTTCTTC. Amino acid sequence: CASSLRGERYNEQFF.

The chain couples TRBV19 to TRBJ2-2; D possibly corresponds to TRBD1 (6 bases). Germline values: CDR1 LNHDA, CDR2 SQIVND (reference sequence). This CDR3 is built from 14 residues. V lost 6 bases and J lost 1, with 9 bases in between. Here the CDR3 DNA reads TGTGCCAGTAGCACGGACAGGAACACCGGGGAGCTGTTTTTT. It encodes CASSTDRNTGELFF.

This chain connects TRBV5-1 to TRBJ2-1, with D possibly TRBD2 on 6 matching bases. The CDR3 is 13 amino acids. Germline assignment: CDR1 SGHRS and CDR2 YFSETQ. Between the trimmed V and J ends, which lost 1 base and 12 bases, there was a span of 14 bases. Written as DNA, the CDR3 is TGCGCCAGCAGCTTGACTAACGCGCGGGGGCAGTTCTTC. It specifies CASSLTNARGQFF. Full variable domain (remainder filled in from reference TRBV5-1 and TRBJ2-1): KAGVTQTPRYLIKTRGQQVTLSCSPISGHRSVSWYQQTPGQGLQFLFEYFSETQRNKGNFPGRFSGRQFSNSRSEMNVSTLELGDSALYLCASSLTNARGQFFGPGTRLTVL.

This chain uses TRBV27 with TRBJ2-7; 8 bases align to TRBD1. This CDR3 has 15 amino acids. Germline V lookup: CDR1 MNHEY, CDR2 SMNVEV (reference sequence). Trimming removed 2 bases from V and 4 bases from J; junction bases left unmatched: 7. Written as DNA, the CDR3 is TGTGCCAGCAGTTTAAGTGGACAGGGAGATTACGAGCAGTACTTC. Translated: CASSLSGQGDYEQYF.

The gene calls are TRBV5-1 and TRBJ2-2, with 8 bases matching TRBD2. V lost 4 bases and J lost 4; bases outside the gene matches: 3. Germline CDR1 reads SGHRS; CDR2 reads YFSETQ. This CDR3 is 14 amino acids long. The CDR3 sequence: CASSPGGVTGELFF. CDR3 nucleotide sequence: TGCGCCAGCAGCCCGGGGGGGGTCACCGGGGAGCTGTTTTTT.

The chain employs TRBV7-9 and TRBJ2-5, with 7 nucleotides matching TRBD1. Near its end, the DNA agrees better with TRBJ2-7, so the J call may be wrong. The CDR3 consists of 19 residues. The germline V gene has CDR1 SEHNR and CDR2 FQNEAQ (reference sequence). This CDR3 reads CASSLNPLSPPGQPYEQYF. The CDR3 DNA is TGTGCCAGCAGTTTAAACCCTTTAAGTCCTCCGGGACAGCCCTACGAGCAGTACTTC.

This chain uses TRBV5-1 with TRBJ2-1; D is perhaps TRBD2 (8 bases). Trimming removed 4 bases at V and 10 bases at J, with 21 bases between. CDR3 length equals 15 residues. In germline, CDR1 is SGHRS, CDR2 YFSETQ. As DNA, the CDR3 is TGCGCCAGCAGCCCGAGGGGGCGGGAGGATTCCGAGCAGTTCTTC. Translation: CASSPRGREDSEQFF.

The chain couples TRBV11-1 to TRBJ2-2, with no clear D. The CDR3 is 14 amino acids. The germline V gene has CDR1 SGHAT and CDR2 FQDESV (reference sequence). Trimming removed 4 bases at V and 1 base at J, with 7 bases between. The CDR3 loop is CASSSRVNTGELFF. CDR3 nucleotide sequence: TGTGCCAGCAGCTCCCGTGTGAACACCGGGGAGCTGTTTTTT.

This chain joins TRBV6-6 and TRBJ1-5; 7 bases fit TRBD1. V was pared by 6 bases and J by 1 base, with 9 bases of the junction left unmatched. This CDR3 is built from 16 residues. CDR1 and CDR2 (germline): MNHNY, SVGAGI (reference sequence). CDR3 bases: TGTGCCAGCAGGCCGACAGGGTCTGGGAGCAATCAGCCCCAGCATTTT. Encoded protein: CASRPTGSGSNQPQHF.

In this sample, this clone turned up once. Other DNA sequences in this sample translate to the same CDR3. This chain uses TRBV6-1 with TRBJ2-1, with 9 nucleotides matching TRBD2. Germline assignment: CDR1 MNHNS and CDR2 SASEGT. V shed 10 bases and J 6 bases; nucleotides not matched to a gene: 10. The CDR3 covers 14 residues. CDR3 loop: CATVAGVPSNEQFF. Written as DNA, the CDR3 is TGTGCCACGGTAGCGGGAGTTCCTTCCAATGAGCAGTTCTTC.

This chain uses TRBV4-1 with TRBJ2-7; no clear D. The V end lost 2 bases, the J end lost 3 bases, and 17 bases lay between the germline ends. Per germline, CDR1 MGHRA and CDR2 YSYEKL. This CDR3 has 16 amino acids. The DNA of the CDR3 is TGCGCCAGCAGCCAAATACCAACGGGTGGGTACTACGAGCAGTACTTC. Its translation is CASSQIPTGGYYEQYF.

Only a few counts were recorded for this clone. V gene TRBV6-1 combines with J gene TRBJ2-3; the D gene is possibly TRBD1 (6 bases). V was clipped by 7 bases and J by 0 bases, with 14 bases between them. Germline-derived CDR1 and CDR2 are MNHNS and SASEGT. The CDR3 has 15 residues. CDR3 sequence (DNA): TGTGCCAGCAATTTACAGGGTTCTAGCACAGATACGCAGTATTTT. It codes for CASNLQGSSTDTQYF.